This TCR beta chain was recorded in a study of early T cells in non-severe SARS-CoV-2 infection. Molecules of cDNA were individually given unique molecular identifiers that were attached to them. TCRdb passed the 5' RACE reads through MiXCR, listing each CDR3 protein once. The sample has tens of thousands of distinct CDR3 sequences; 9% to 10% are singletons. The germline gives CDR1 SQVTM, CDR2 ANQGSEA. The V end lost 5 bases, the J end lost 7 bases, and 14 bases lay between the germline ends. CDR3 length: 12 residues. The sample holds many counts of this clonotype. Input material: whole blood. This rearrangement joins TRBV29-1 to TRBJ1-1; D unresolved. The receptor was derived from an adult who was a healthcare worker with PCR-confirmed SARS-CoV-2 infection or an uninfected control (not recorded which). CDR3 bases: TGCAGCGTTCGCATCACCGTGGTTGAAGCTTTCTTT. Protein sequence: CSVRITVVEAFF.